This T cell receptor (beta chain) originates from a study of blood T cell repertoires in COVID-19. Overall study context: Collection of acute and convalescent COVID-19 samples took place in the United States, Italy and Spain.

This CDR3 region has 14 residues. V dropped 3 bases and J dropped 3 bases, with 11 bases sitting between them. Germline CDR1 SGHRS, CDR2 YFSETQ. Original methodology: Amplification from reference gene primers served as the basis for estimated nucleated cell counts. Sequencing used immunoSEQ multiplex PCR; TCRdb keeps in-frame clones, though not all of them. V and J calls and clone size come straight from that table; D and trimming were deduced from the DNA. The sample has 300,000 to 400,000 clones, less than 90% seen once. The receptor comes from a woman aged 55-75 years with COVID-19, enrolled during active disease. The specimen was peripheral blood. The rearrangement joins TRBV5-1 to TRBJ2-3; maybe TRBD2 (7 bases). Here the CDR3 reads CASSSGGRTDTQYF. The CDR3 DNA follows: TGCGCCAGCAGCTCCGGGGGGCGGACAGATACGCAGTATTTT.